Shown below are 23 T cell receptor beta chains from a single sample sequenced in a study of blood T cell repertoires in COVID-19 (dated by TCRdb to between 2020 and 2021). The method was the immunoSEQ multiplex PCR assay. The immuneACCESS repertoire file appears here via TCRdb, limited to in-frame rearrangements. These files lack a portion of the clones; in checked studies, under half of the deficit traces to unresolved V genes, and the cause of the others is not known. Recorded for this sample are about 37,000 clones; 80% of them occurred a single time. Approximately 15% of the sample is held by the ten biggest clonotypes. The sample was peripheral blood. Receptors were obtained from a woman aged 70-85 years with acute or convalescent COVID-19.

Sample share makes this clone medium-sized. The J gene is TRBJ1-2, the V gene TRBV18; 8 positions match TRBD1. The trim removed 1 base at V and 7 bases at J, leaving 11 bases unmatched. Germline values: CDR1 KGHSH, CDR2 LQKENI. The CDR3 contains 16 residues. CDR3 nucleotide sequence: TGTGCCAGCTCACCACTGCGGGACAGGTCCCAGTCTGGCTACACCTTC. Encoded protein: CASSPLRDRSQSGYTF.

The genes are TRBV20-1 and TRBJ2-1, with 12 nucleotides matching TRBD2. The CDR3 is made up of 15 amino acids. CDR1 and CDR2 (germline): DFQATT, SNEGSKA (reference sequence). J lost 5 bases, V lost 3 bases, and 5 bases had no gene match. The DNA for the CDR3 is TGCAGTGCTAGTAAAGGACTAGCGGGGAACAATGAGCAGTTCTTC. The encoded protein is CSASKGLAGNNEQFF.

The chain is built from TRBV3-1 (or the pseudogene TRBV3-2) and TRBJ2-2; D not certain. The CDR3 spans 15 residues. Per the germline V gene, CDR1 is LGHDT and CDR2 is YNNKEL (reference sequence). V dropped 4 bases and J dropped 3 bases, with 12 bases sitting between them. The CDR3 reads CASSPAALDTGELFF. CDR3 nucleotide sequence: TGTGCCAGCAGCCCAGCAGCGTTGGACACCGGGGAGCTGTTTTTT.

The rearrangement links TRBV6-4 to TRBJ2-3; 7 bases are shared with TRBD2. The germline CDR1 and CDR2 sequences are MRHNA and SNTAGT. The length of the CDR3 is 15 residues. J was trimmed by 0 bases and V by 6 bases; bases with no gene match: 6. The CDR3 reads CASSLSGASTDTQYF. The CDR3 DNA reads TGTGCCAGCAGCCTAAGCGGGGCGAGCACAGATACGCAGTATTTT.

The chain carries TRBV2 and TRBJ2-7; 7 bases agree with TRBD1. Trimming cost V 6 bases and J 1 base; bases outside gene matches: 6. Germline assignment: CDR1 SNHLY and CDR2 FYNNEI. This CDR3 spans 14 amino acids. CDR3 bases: TGTGCCAGCAGGGATCCGGGACAGTCCTACGAGCAGTACTTC. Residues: CASRDPGQSYEQYF.

The CDR3 is CASSEDRGRPNQPQHF. For the CDR3, the DNA is TGTGCCAGCAGTGAAGACAGGGGGCGGCCAAATCAGCCCCAGCATTTT. V is TRBV6-1 and J is TRBJ1-5, with TRBD1 matching over 9 bases. V was pared by 1 base and J by 4 bases, with 5 bases of the junction left unmatched. Germline V lookup: CDR1 MNHNS, CDR2 SASEGT. The CDR3 covers 16 residues.

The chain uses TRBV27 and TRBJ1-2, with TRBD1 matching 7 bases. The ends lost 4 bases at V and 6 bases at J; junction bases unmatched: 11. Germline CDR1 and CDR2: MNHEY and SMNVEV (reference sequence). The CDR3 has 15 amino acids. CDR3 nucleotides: TGTGCCAGCAGTTCCAAACCGACAGGGATAAATGGCTACACCTTC. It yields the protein CASSSKPTGINGYTF.

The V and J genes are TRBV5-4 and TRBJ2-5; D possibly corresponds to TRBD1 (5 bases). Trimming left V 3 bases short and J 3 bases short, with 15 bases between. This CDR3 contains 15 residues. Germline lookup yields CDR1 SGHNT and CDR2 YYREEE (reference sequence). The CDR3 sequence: CASSWVQGSEETQYF. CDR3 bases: TGTGCCAGCAGCTGGGTCCAGGGATCGGAAGAGACCCAGTACTTC.

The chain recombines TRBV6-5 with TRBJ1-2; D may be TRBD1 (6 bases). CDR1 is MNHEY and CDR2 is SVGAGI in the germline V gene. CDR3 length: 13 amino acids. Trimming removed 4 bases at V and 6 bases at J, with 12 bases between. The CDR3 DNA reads TGTGCCAGCAGTTCCGACAGGCCCGATGGCTACACCTTC. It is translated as CASSSDRPDGYTF.

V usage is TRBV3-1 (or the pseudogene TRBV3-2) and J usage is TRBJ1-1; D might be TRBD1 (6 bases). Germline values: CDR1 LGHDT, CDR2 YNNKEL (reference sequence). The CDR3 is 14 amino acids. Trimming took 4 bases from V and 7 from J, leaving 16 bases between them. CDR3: CASSPTQGNGEAFF. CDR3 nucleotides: TGTGCCAGCAGCCCAACGCAGGGGAACGGTGAAGCTTTCTTT.

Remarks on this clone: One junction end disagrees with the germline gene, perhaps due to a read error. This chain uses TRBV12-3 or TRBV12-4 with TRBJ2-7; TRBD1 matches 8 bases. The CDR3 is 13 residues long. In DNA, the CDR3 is TGTGCCAGCAGTTTAGGGACAGGGTATATTCTTGTGTTC. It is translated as CASSLGTGYILVF.

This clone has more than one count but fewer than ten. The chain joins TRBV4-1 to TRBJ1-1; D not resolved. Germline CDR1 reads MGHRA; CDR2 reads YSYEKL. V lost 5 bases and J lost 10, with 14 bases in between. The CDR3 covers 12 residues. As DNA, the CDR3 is TGCGCCAGCAGCTCGGGAGTGGAGGGAGCTTTCTTT. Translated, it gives CASSSGVEGAFF.

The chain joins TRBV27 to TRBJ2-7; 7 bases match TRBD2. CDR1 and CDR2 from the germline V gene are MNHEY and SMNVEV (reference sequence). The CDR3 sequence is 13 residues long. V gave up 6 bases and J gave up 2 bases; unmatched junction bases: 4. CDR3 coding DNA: TGTGCCAGCAGGCGACTAGCAACCTACGAGCAGTACTTC. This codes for CASRRLATYEQYF.

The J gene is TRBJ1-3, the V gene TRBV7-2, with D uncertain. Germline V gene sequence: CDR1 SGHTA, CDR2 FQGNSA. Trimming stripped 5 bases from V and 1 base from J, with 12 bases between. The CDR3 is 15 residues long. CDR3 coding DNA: TGTGCCAGCAGCCTATCGGGTTTTTCTGGAAACACCATATATTTT. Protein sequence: CASSLSGFSGNTIYF.

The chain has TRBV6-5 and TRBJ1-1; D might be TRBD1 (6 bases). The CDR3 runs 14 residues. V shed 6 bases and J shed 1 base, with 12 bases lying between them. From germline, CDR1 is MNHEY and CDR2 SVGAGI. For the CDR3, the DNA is TGTGCCAGCAGCTTACAGGGCCGGAACACTGAAGCTTTCTTT. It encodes CASSLQGRNTEAFF.

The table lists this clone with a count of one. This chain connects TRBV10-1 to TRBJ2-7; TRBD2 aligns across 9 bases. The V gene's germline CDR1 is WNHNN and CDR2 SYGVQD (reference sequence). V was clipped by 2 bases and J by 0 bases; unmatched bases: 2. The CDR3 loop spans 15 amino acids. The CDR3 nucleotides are TGCGCCAGCAGTGAGGGCGGGGGGGCCTCCTACGAGCAGTACTTC. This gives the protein CASSEGGGASYEQYF.

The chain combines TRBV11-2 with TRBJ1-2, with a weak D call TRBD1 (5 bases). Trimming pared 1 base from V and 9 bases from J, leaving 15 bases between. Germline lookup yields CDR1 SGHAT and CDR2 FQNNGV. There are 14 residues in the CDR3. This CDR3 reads CASSLAPGRGSYTF. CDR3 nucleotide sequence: TGTGCCAGCAGCTTAGCGCCGGGGCGGGGAAGCTACACCTTC.

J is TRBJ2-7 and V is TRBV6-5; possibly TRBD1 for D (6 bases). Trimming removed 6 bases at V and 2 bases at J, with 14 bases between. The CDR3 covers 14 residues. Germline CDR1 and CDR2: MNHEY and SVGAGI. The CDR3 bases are TGTGCCAGCAGCCGCCAGGGGCAGACCTACGAGCAGTACTTC. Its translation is CASSRQGQTYEQYF.

The CDR3 here is CAISGLLAGVDEQYF. CDR3 nucleotides: TGTGCCATCAGTGGCCTACTAGCGGGAGTCGACGAGCAGTACTTC. V is TRBV10-3 and J is TRBJ2-7; 11 positions match TRBD2. Germline trimming cut 4 bases from V and 5 bases from J; bases unmatched to any gene: 7. In germline, CDR1 is ENHRY, CDR2 SYGVKD. This CDR3 has 15 residues.

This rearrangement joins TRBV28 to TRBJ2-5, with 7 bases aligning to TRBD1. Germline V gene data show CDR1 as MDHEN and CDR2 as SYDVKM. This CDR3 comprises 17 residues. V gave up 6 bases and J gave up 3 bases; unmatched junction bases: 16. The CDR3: CASSLTTTGIAKETQYF. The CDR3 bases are TGTGCCAGCAGCTTAACTACGACAGGGATCGCCAAAGAGACCCAGTACTTC.

The CDR3 spells CASSLRTSRSTDTQYF. Written as DNA, the CDR3 is TGTGCCAGCAGTTTAAGGACTAGCCGGAGCACAGATACGCAGTATTTT. The genes are TRBV6-2 or TRBV6-3 and TRBJ2-3; 8 bases fit TRBD2. The CDR3 runs to 16 residues. V lost 4 bases, J lost 0 bases, and 6 bases stayed unmatched. Germline V gene sequence: CDR1 MNHEY, CDR2 SVGEGT.

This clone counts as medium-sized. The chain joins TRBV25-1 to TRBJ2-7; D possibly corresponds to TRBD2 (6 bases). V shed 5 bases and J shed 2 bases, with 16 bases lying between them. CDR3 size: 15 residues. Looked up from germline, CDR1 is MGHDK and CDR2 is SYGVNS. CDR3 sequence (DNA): TGTGCCAGCAGTACCTTGGCTAGCGCAGCCTACGAGCAGTACTTC. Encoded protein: CASSTLASAAYEQYF.

DNA for the CDR3: TGCAGCGTTGAAGGGGGGCGGGCATCCTACAATGAGCAGTTCTTC. Translation: CSVEGGRASYNEQFF. The genes are TRBV29-1 and TRBJ2-1; a possible D gene is TRBD1 (6 bases). The CDR3 has 15 residues. CDR1 is SQVTM, CDR2 ANQGSEA, per germline. V was clipped by 1 base and J by 1 base, with 11 bases between them.